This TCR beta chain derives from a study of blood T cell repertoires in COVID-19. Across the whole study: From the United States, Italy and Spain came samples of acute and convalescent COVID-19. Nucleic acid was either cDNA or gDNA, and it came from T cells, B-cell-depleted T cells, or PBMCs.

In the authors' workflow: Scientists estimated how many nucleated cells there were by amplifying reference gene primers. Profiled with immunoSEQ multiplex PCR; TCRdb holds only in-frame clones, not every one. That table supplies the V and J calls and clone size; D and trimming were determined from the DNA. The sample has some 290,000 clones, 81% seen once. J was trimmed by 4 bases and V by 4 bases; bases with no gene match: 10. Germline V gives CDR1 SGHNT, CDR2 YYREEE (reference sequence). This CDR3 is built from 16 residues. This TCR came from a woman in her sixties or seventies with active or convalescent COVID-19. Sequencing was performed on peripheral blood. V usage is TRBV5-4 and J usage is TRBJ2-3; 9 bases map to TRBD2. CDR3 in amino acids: CASSPQRGAAPDTQYF. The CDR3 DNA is TGTGCCAGCAGCCCTCAGCGGGGGGCGGCCCCAGATACGCAGTATTTT. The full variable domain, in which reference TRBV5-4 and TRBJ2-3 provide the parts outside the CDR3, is ETGVTQSPTHLIKTRGQQVTLRCSSQSGHNTVSWYQQALGQGPQFIFQYYREEENGRGNFPPRFSGLQFPNYSSELNVNALELDDSALYLCASSPQRGAAPDTQYFGPGTRLTVL.